This paragraph reports one T cell receptor (beta chain). The record originates from a study of blood T cell repertoires in COVID-19. Study summary: Specimens from acute and convalescent COVID-19 originated in the United States, Italy and Spain. In each case, the material was cDNA or gDNA derived from T cells, B-cell-depleted T cells, or PBMCs.

V gave up 1 base and J gave up 6 bases, with 7 bases separating them. This CDR3 is built from 14 residues. Germline CDR1 SEHNR, CDR2 FQNEAQ (reference sequence). Original analysis: By means of reference gene primer amplification, nucleated cell counts were estimated. Sequencing used immunoSEQ multiplex PCR; TCRdb keeps in-frame clones, though not all of them. From that table come the V and J calls and clone size; the DNA was used to work out D and trimming. The sample comprises some 70,000 clones, roughly 84% of which are singletons, and approximately 4.1% rests with the top ten. Source material: peripheral blood. This sequence was found in a woman in her fifties or sixties with acute or convalescent COVID-19. This chain uses TRBV7-9 with TRBJ1-6; D might be TRBD1 (5 bases). CDR3 in amino acids: CASSLGQLNSPLHF. CDR3 bases: TGTGCCAGCAGCTTAGGACAGCTTAATTCACCCCTCCACTTT.